This T cell receptor beta chain was recorded in a study of blood T cell repertoires in COVID-19. Study in general: Spain, Italy and the United States supplied samples that represented acute and convalescent COVID-19. T cells, B-cell-depleted T cells, or PBMCs supplied cDNA or gDNA.

This clone was seen a few times. V lost 5 bases to trimming and J lost 0 bases, with 7 bases between them. Germline V gene sequence: CDR1 MRHNA, CDR2 SNTAGT. This CDR3 spans 13 amino acids. As handled by the study authors: Reference gene primer amplification gave nucleated cell count estimates. Clones were sequenced by immunoSEQ multiplex PCR, and TCRdb holds only the in-frame ones, with some missing. That table furnishes V, J and clone size, whereas the DNA furnished D and trimming. Among about 440,000 clones, about 91% were seen once, and the ten largest hold about 12%. Seattle-derived patients entered the study during active infection and were followed longitudinally.

The chain joins TRBV6-4 to TRBJ1-1; D remains ambiguous. The receptor's source is a woman aged 45 to 65 with COVID-19, enrolled during active disease. The sample was peripheral blood. For the CDR3, the DNA is TGTGCCAGCAGTCAACTCATGAACACTGAAGCTTTCTTT. Translated, it gives CASSQLMNTEAFF.